This TCR beta chain was recorded in a study of blood T cells in healthy people across ages. The CDR3 is made up of 14 amino acids. With 3 bases removed from V and 6 bases from J, the gap between germline ends came to 17 bases. Germline V CDR1 and CDR2: SQVTM, ANQGSEA. Study-level points and caveats: There was no known CMV status for donors, so expanded clonotype changes were possibly confounded. Per million T cells, TCR beta diversity dropped roughly linearly as age increased.

In the case of this clonotype: Its antigen is unknown.

A second about 7 to 11 cycle PCR used barcoded and J-beta primers. TCRdb itself ran the 5' RACE reads through MiXCR, one entry per CDR3 protein. Among more than 650,000 distinct CDR3 sequences listed, about a quarter were seen once. Separately, the same data were catalogued under a study of T cells of mothers and their children. That source notes: Barcodes for each sample and 2-4 random nucleotides were added by the M1S primer used in the second PCR. Reads obtained per mother exceeded 9.5 million TCR beta CDR3 reads, with some 3 million obtained per child.

The sequencing input was blood. The receptor's source is a boy younger than 18 in good health. The gene calls are TRBV29-1 and TRBJ1-1, with D possibly TRBD1 on 5 matching bases. CDR3 nucleotide sequence: TGCAGCGTTGAGGGGGGTCAGGCGAAGGCTGAAGCTTTCTTT. Translated: CSVEGGQAKAEAFF.